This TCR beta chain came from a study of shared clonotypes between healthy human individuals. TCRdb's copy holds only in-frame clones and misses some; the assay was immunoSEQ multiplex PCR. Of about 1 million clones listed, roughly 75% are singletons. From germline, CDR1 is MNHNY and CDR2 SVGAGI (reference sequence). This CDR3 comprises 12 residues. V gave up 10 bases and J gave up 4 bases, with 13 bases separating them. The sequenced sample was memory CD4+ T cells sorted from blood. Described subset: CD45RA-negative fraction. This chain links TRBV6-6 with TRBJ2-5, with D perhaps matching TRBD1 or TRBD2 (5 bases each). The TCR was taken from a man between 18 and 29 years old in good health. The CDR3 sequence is CAIRAGSETQYF. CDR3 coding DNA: TGTGCCATCAGGGCGGGCTCAGAGACCCAGTACTTC.